The 20 T cell receptor beta chains listed next were all sequenced from one sample in a study of T-cell reconstitution after alpha-beta-depleted transplantation in children. Unique molecular identifiers tagged the TCRbeta library. One entry per CDR3 protein, called by TCRdb with MiXCR from the PCR reads. The sample has 400,000 to 500,000 distinct CDR3 sequences; roughly 10% are singletons. The sequencing used PBMCs from the stem cell graft donor, collected from the stem cell graft. These receptors originate from a human donor who donated a stem cell graft to a child with acute myeloid leukemia.

The V and J genes are TRBV7-9 and TRBJ1-2; D gene ambiguous. V gave up 0 bases and J gave up 2 bases, with 7 bases separating them. This CDR3 comprises 14 residues. The germline V gene encodes CDR1 SEHNR and CDR2 FQNEAQ (reference sequence). The CDR3 reads CASSLAEVNYGYTF. The CDR3 DNA reads as TGTGCCAGCAGCTTAGCGGAGGTCAACTATGGCTACACCTTC.

The chain couples TRBV6-6 to TRBJ2-3, with unresolved D. CDR1 is MNHNY, CDR2 SVGAGI, per germline (reference sequence). The CDR3 spans 12 residues. Deletions cut 0 bases from V and 6 bases from J, with 4 bases between. CDR3 region: CASSYSPDTQYF. In DNA, the CDR3 is TGTGCCAGCAGTTACTCCCCTGATACGCAGTATTTT.

This clonotype was counted between two and nine times. The rearrangement uses TRBV19 and TRBJ1-5; TRBD1 matches at 10 bases. This CDR3 is built from 15 residues. After removal of 4 bases from V and 7 bases from J, the junction contained 7 bases not matched to a gene. Germline V gene lookup returns CDR1 LNHDA and CDR2 SQIVND (reference sequence). DNA of the CDR3: TGTGCCAGTAGTAAGATGACAGGGGGCTGGCAGCCCCAGCATTTT. It translates to CASSKMTGGWQPQHF.

The chain employs TRBV12-3 or TRBV12-4 and TRBJ2-1; 9 bases fit TRBD2. The CDR3 extends over 15 amino acids. V lost 5 bases to trimming and J lost 6 bases; unmatched junction nucleotides: 8. CDR3 loop: CASSEPGLAPNEQFF. The CDR3 region has the DNA TGTGCCAGCAGTGAACCGGGACTAGCCCCCAATGAGCAGTTCTTC.

This clonotype was seen only a few times. The chain combines TRBV7-2 with TRBJ2-7; 12 positions agree with TRBD2. The CDR3 runs 16 residues. The V and J ends lost 5 bases and 4 bases, in that order; junction bases with no gene match: 9. Germline CDR1 SGHTA, CDR2 FQGNSA. CDR3 in amino acids: CASSAGLAGPLYEQYF. DNA for the CDR3: TGTGCCAGCAGCGCCGGACTAGCGGGACCACTTTACGAGCAGTACTTC.

CDR3 region: CCVRRAGGPPRTDTQYF. In DNA form, the CDR3 reads TGCTGTGTCAGACGAGCGGGGGGGCCTCCTCGCACAGATACGCAGTATTTT. V usage is TRBV20-1 and J usage is TRBJ2-3, with 10 positions matching TRBD2. Per germline, CDR1 DFQATT and CDR2 SNEGSKA (reference sequence). This CDR3 has 17 residues.

The CDR3 sequence: CASSLVAGYEQFF. The CDR3 DNA is TGTGCCAGCAGCTTGGTAGCGGGGTATGAGCAGTTCTTC. This sequence joins TRBV5-4 and TRBJ2-1; 8 bases map to TRBD2. The germline CDR1 and CDR2 sequences are SGHNT and YYREEE (reference sequence). V was clipped by 0 bases and J by 8 bases; unmatched bases: 1. This CDR3 region has 13 residues.

The chain's CDR3 is CASSLIPDTQYF. The CDR3 DNA is TGTGCCAGTTCACTGATCCCAGATACGCAGTATTTT. The genes are TRBV28 and TRBJ2-3; D gene uncertain. The CDR3 consists of 12 residues. V was shortened by 9 bases and J by 4 bases, with 11 bases between the two germline ends. In germline, CDR1 is MDHEN, CDR2 SYDVKM.

This clonotype appeared a few times. V gene TRBV5-1 combines with J gene TRBJ2-1; the D gene is possibly TRBD2 (5 bases). The CDR3 has 14 residues. Germline V lookup: CDR1 SGHRS, CDR2 YFSETQ. Trimming removed 5 bases from V and 1 base from J, with 10 bases in between. The CDR3 region is CASRAAGSYNEQFF. The CDR3 bases are TGCGCCAGCAGAGCGGCGGGTTCCTACAATGAGCAGTTCTTC. Complete variable domain (other parts from reference TRBV5-1 and TRBJ2-1): KAGVTQTPRYLIKTRGQQVTLSCSPISGHRSVSWYQQTPGQGLQFLFEYFSETQRNKGNFPGRFSGRQFSNSRSEMNVSTLELGDSALYLCASRAAGSYNEQFFGPGTRLTVL.

This clonotype was found a few times. This sequence joins TRBV3-1 and TRBJ1-6, with TRBD1 identical over 11 bases. CDR1 is LGHDT and CDR2 is YNNKEL in the germline V gene (reference sequence). The CDR3 runs 17 residues. J gave up 10 bases and V 3 bases, and 11 bases lay outside the gene matches. The CDR3, as DNA: TGTGCCAGCAGCCAGCCCACCGGACAGGGGGCAGGATCACCCCTCCACTTT. Translation gives CASSQPTGQGAGSPLHF. The full variable domain, in which reference TRBV3-1 and TRBJ1-6 provide the parts outside the CDR3, is DTAVSQTPKYLVTQMGNDKSIKCEQNLGHDTMYWYKQDSKKFLKIMFSYNNKELIINETVPNRFSPKSPDKAHLNLHINSLELGDSAVYFCASSQPTGQGAGSPLHFGNGTRLTVT.

The chain carries TRBV19 and TRBJ1-1, with unresolved D. This CDR3 has 13 residues. Germline CDR1 and CDR2: LNHDA and SQIVND (reference sequence). V lost 7 bases and J 6 bases, leaving 15 bases between the germline ends. CDR3 DNA sequence: TGTGCCAGTACCCACCTGGGAATCCCTGAAGCTTTCTTT. It translates to CASTHLGIPEAFF.

The rearrangement uses TRBV10-3 and TRBJ1-5; no firm D call. This CDR3 region has 15 residues. The germline gives CDR1 ENHRY, CDR2 SYGVKD. V was shortened by 1 base and J by 0 bases, with 7 bases between the two germline ends. CDR3 residues: CAISELADSNQPQHF. As DNA, the CDR3 is TGTGCCATCAGTGAGTTGGCAGATAGCAATCAGCCCCAGCATTTT.

The V and J genes are TRBV5-1 and TRBJ2-2; 7 bases line up with TRBD2. The J segment lost 8 bases and the V segment lost 5 bases, leaving 6 bases of the junction unmatched. This CDR3 comprises 13 residues. Germline CDR1 and CDR2: SGHRS and YFSETQ. Here the CDR3 reads CASRQAGAGELFF. The CDR3 nucleotides read TGCGCCAGCAGGCAGGCGGGAGCTGGGGAGCTGTTTTTT.

This clonotype appeared a few times. J is TRBJ2-2 and V is TRBV7-2; 8 nucleotides match TRBD1. With 5 bases clipped from V and 6 bases from J, the junction kept 11 bases outside the gene matches. The CDR3 has 16 residues. CDR1 and CDR2 from the germline V gene are SGHTA and FQGNSA. The CDR3 spells CASSNHRQGIPGELFF. As DNA, the CDR3 is TGTGCCAGCAGCAACCACCGACAGGGGATACCCGGGGAGCTGTTTTTT. Combining the CDR3 with reference TRBV7-2 and TRBJ2-2 gives the whole variable domain GAGVSQSPSNKVTEKGKDVELRCDPISGHTALYWYRQSLGQGLEFLIYFQGNSAPDKSGLPSDRFSAERTGGSVSTLTIQRTQQEDSAVYLCASSNHRQGIPGELFFGEGSRLTVL.

The chain joins TRBV7-2 to TRBJ1-2; 7 bases line up with TRBD1. The CDR3 runs to 16 residues. Trimming removed 4 bases from V and 2 bases from J; junction bases left unmatched: 10. Germline lookup yields CDR1 SGHTA and CDR2 FQGNSA. CDR3 in DNA: TGTGCCAGCAGCTGGACGGGACAGAATCAAAACTATGGCTACACCTTC. Protein: CASSWTGQNQNYGYTF.

This clonotype was recorded many times. The chain employs TRBV12-3 or TRBV12-4 and TRBJ2-3; D not certain. This CDR3 spans 11 amino acids. V lost 8 bases and J lost 2, with 5 bases in between. The CDR3 DNA reads as TGTGCCAGCGGCTACACAGATACGCAGTATTTT. This sequence encodes CASGYTDTQYF.

This chain connects TRBV20-1 to TRBJ2-7, with 9 bases that match TRBD2. The V segment lost 0 bases and the J segment 0 bases; nucleotides outside the gene matches: 15. This CDR3 contains 19 residues. The germline V gene encodes CDR1 DFQATT and CDR2 SNEGSKA (reference sequence). The CDR3: CSARDSWGLAGVSSYEQYF. The CDR3 nucleotides are TGCAGTGCTAGAGATAGCTGGGGATTAGCGGGGGTGAGCTCCTACGAGCAGTACTTC.

In its sample, this clonotype was seen many times. V gene TRBV20-1 combines with J gene TRBJ2-1; the D gene could be TRBD1 or TRBD2 (5 bases each). Germline loops: CDR1 DFQATT, CDR2 SNEGSKA (reference sequence). CDR3 length equals 14 residues. Between the trimmed V and J ends, which lost 1 base and 7 bases, there was a span of 14 bases. The CDR3 nucleotides are TGCAGTGCTAGAGCCCGGGACCGGAGGAATGAGCAGTTCTTC. Its protein product is CSARARDRRNEQFF.

This clonotype appeared many times. This chain joins TRBV18 and TRBJ1-1; a possible D gene is TRBD1 (5 bases). Germline V gene sequence: CDR1 KGHSH, CDR2 LQKENI. The CDR3 sequence is 13 residues long. Trimming took off 4 bases at V and 2 bases at J, with 8 bases between the two ends. Here the CDR3 reads CASSRDSNTEAFF. In DNA, the CDR3 is TGTGCCAGCTCACGCGACAGTAACACTGAAGCTTTCTTT. Drawing the rest from reference TRBV18 and TRBJ1-1, the complete variable domain is NAGVMQNPRHLVRRRGQEARLRCSPMKGHSHVYWYRQLPEEGLKFMVYLQKENIIDESGMPKERFSAEFPKEGPSILRIQQVVRGDSAAYFCASSRDSNTEAFFGQGTRLTVV.

This clonotype was found a few times. The chain has TRBV9 and TRBJ2-1, with 7 bases identical to TRBD2. The CDR3 runs 15 residues. The V and J ends lost 2 bases and 3 bases, in that order; junction bases with no gene match: 5. From germline, CDR1 is SGDLS and CDR2 YYNGEE. This CDR3 reads CASSVSGNSYNEQFF. The CDR3 DNA reads TGTGCCAGCAGCGTGAGCGGGAATAGCTACAATGAGCAGTTCTTC. The entire variable domain, with the rest obtained from reference TRBV9 and TRBJ2-1, is as follows: DSGVTQTPKHLITATGQRVTLRCSPRSGDLSVYWYQQSLDQGLQFLIQYYNGEERAKGNILERFSAQQFPDLHSELNLSSLELGDSALYFCASSVSGNSYNEQFFGPGTRLTVL.